This T cell receptor beta chain derives from a study of T cell changes during pregnancy in multiple sclerosis (dated by TCRdb to about 2019). Describing the broader study: The study looked at changes in the T cell repertoire across pregnancy in women with multiple sclerosis.

To prepare the library, the immunoSEQ multiplex PCR assay was applied. TCRdb's version of the immuneACCESS table is confined to in-frame rearrangements and falls short of the full clone set. An unresolved V gene accounts for under half of the shortfall where checked; the remainder is of unknown origin. The sample table lists 15,000 to 20,000 clones, 80% to 90% of them with a count of one. The top ten hold nearly 5.5% of the sample. CDR1 and CDR2 (MNHEY, SVGAGI) derive from the germline V gene. V trim: 6 bases; J trim: 5 bases; unmatched bases: 7. From cysteine to phenylalanine, the CDR3 is 15 amino acids long. Of the read, only the CDR3 DNA is kept; its 45 bases are in frame from base 1. As concerns this clone: Its binding antigen is unknown. No quality values exist for individual bases; no much larger clone is one base distant.

The starting material was CD8+ T cells from peripheral blood mononuclear cells, obtained after pregnancy. The TCR comes from a female donor in good health, enrolled as a control in a pregnancy study. The chain uses TRBV6-5 and TRBJ2-3; TRBD2 agrees with 11 junctional bases. The bases are TGTGCCAGCAGGAATAGCGGGGGGGCCGAAGATACGCAGTATTTT. Translated, it gives CASRNSGGAEDTQYF.